This T cell receptor (beta chain) was observed in a study of blood T cell repertoires in COVID-19. Looked up from germline, CDR1 is LGHNA and CDR2 is YSLEER. V was pared by 0 bases and J by 8 bases, with 15 bases of the junction left unmatched. This CDR3 spans 18 amino acids. Sequencing was performed with immunoSEQ multiplex PCR; in TCRdb, only in-frame clones are kept and a portion is missing. The sample carries around 44,000 clones, around 81% recorded once. The sample was peripheral blood. This TCR derives from a man between 40 and 49 years old with active or convalescent COVID-19. The chain uses TRBV4-3 and TRBJ1-2; 10 positions agree with TRBD1. CDR3 sequence: CASSQDLFKTGGSKGYTF. The CDR3 DNA reads TGCGCCAGCAGCCAAGATTTATTTAAGACAGGGGGCTCGAAGGGCTACACCTTC.